This passage covers 22 T cell receptor beta chains from one sample sequenced in a study of T cell responses to AZD1222 COVID-19 vaccine. TCRdb keeps only in-frame clones here, not all; method: immunoSEQ multiplex PCR. This sample yields 150,000 or so clones, of which more than 75% are seen a single time; 1% to 1.4% belongs to the top ten. The sample consisted of peripheral blood, taken 28 days after the second AZD1222 dose. The source is an adult who received the AZD1222 COVID-19 vaccine.

The V and J genes are TRBV7-2 and TRBJ1-5; TRBD1 might be the D (5 bases). The V gene lost 2 bases and the J gene lost 3 bases, with 14 bases spanning the gap. The CDR3 extends over 16 amino acids. CDR1 and CDR2 (germline): SGHTA, FQGNSA. CDR3 in DNA: TGTGCCAGCAGCTTAATGTCAGGGATAGCCAATCAGCCCCAGCATTTT. Its translation: CASSLMSGIANQPQHF.

This chain connects TRBV30 to TRBJ2-1, with D possibly being TRBD2 (6 bases). V lost 5 bases, J lost 1 base, and 12 bases lay in between. Germline CDR1 reads GTSNPN; CDR2 reads SVGIG (reference sequence). This CDR3 has 14 amino acids. The CDR3 sequence is CAWGRGGSYNEQFF. In DNA form, the CDR3 reads TGTGCCTGGGGGCGGGGAGGATCCTACAATGAGCAGTTCTTC.

V and J are TRBV28 and TRBJ1-2; 10 bases are a match to TRBD1. Germline CDR1 and CDR2: MDHEN and SYDVKM. This CDR3 is 17 amino acids long. Trimming cost V 2 bases and J 4 bases; bases outside gene matches: 10. CDR3 sequence (DNA): TGTGCCAGCAGTTTAAAGGGACAGGGGATCGGGGGCTATGGCTACACCTTC. Protein sequence: CASSLKGQGIGGYGYTF.

The genes are TRBV9 and TRBJ2-2; no clear D. Germline CDR1 reads SGDLS; CDR2 reads YYNGEE. Trimming left V 0 bases short and J 4 bases short, with 4 bases between. The CDR3 runs to 13 residues. The CDR3 region has the DNA TGTGCCAGCAGCGTAGCTGGCACCGGGGAGCTGTTTTTT. It encodes CASSVAGTGELFF.

V gene TRBV29-1 combines with J gene TRBJ2-7, with TRBD1 matching 7 bases. This CDR3 is 14 amino acids long. The V gene's germline CDR1 is SQVTM and CDR2 ANQGSEA. J gave up 5 bases and V 5 bases, and 12 bases lay outside the gene matches. The CDR3: CSVSSTGYSDEQYF. As DNA, the CDR3 is TGCAGCGTTAGCTCGACAGGGTATTCTGACGAGCAGTACTTC.

This clone has more than one count but fewer than ten. The V and J genes are TRBV25-1 and TRBJ1-2; D is undetermined. The ends were cut back, 2 bases at V and 8 bases at J, with 9 bases in the middle. Germline assignment: CDR1 MGHDK and CDR2 SYGVNS. The CDR3 contains 12 residues. CDR3 sequence reads: CASSERALGYTF. CDR3 coding DNA: TGTGCCAGCAGTGAAAGGGCACTGGGCTACACCTTC.

The chain has TRBV5-1 and TRBJ2-5; unclear D gene. Per the germline V gene, CDR1 is SGHRS and CDR2 is YFSETQ. Trimming took off 0 bases at V and 3 bases at J, with 9 bases between the two ends. This CDR3 has 14 residues. The CDR3 region has the DNA TGCGCCAGCAGCTTGGAAGGCAGGAAAGAGACCCAGTACTTC. As protein: CASSLEGRKETQYF.

This clone was found once. The chain carries TRBV6-7 and TRBJ2-5, with D perhaps TRBD2 (6 bases). TRBV6-7 is filed as an ORF, its function uncertain. The CDR3 runs 16 residues. Trimming removed 0 bases from V and 5 bases from J, with 16 bases in between. CDR3 protein: CASSYSAAGRFETQYF. The CDR3 nucleotides are TGTGCCAGCAGTTACTCCGCTGCAGGGAGGTTTGAGACCCAGTACTTC.

This clone was detected only a few times. The chain uses TRBV27 and TRBJ1-2; 7 nucleotides align to TRBD1. The ends lost 5 bases at V and 5 bases at J; junction bases unmatched: 8. In germline, CDR1 is MNHEY, CDR2 SMNVEV (reference sequence). This CDR3 contains 14 residues. The CDR3 loop reads CASSKTGRIYGYTF. The CDR3 DNA follows: TGTGCCAGCAGTAAGACAGGGCGTATATATGGCTACACCTTC.

This clone has more than one count but fewer than ten. V usage is TRBV12-3 or TRBV12-4 and J usage is TRBJ2-5, with 9 bases aligning to TRBD1. This CDR3 is 13 amino acids long. Losses at the gene ends were 6 bases for V and 4 bases for J; bases not matched to a gene: 3. CDR3 DNA sequence: TGTGCCAGCAGGGGGACAGGGACAGAGACCCAGTACTTC. As protein: CASRGTGTETQYF.

As to this clone: At one of its ends the junction is not consistent with the germline gene, which may arise from a read error. This rearrangement joins TRBV7-8 to TRBJ2-5; D is ambiguous. This CDR3 contains 13 residues. Germline V gives CDR1 SGHVS, CDR2 FQNEAQ. Here the CDR3 reads CASGLRPQETQYF. The CDR3 DNA is TGTGCCAGCGGCTTACGGCCTCAAGAGACCCAGTACTTC.

This chain links TRBV5-1 with TRBJ2-5; 8 bases match TRBD1. In germline, CDR1 is SGHRS, CDR2 YFSETQ. V shed 4 bases, J shed 3 bases, and the junction held 2 bases outside the gene matches. This CDR3 has 13 residues. The CDR3 coding sequence is TGCGCCAGCAGCCGGGACAGGAAAGAGACCCAGTACTTC. Its translation is CASSRDRKETQYF.

This clone was counted only a few times. The V gene is TRBV7-8, the J gene TRBJ2-5; D uncertain. The CDR3 is 14 residues long. Germline CDR1 and CDR2: SGHVS and FQNEAQ. Deletions cut 5 bases from V and 5 bases from J, with 15 bases between. The CDR3 spells CASSRRMGRETQYF. Here the CDR3 DNA reads TGTGCCAGCAGCCGGCGGATGGGTAGGGAGACCCAGTACTTC.

The rearrangement uses TRBV7-8 and TRBJ1-5; D is uncertain. With 2 bases removed from V and 5 bases from J, the gap between germline ends came to 13 bases. This CDR3 has 15 residues. Per the germline V gene, CDR1 is SGHVS and CDR2 is FQNEAQ. The CDR3 DNA sequence: TGTGCCAGCAGCTTATCGGGCTGGGATCATCAGCCCCAGCATTTT. This codes for CASSLSGWDHQPQHF. The full variable domain, with the rest looked up from reference TRBV7-8 and TRBJ1-5, is GAGVSQSPRYKVAKRGQDVALRCDPISGHVSLFWYQQALGQGPEFLTYFQNEAQLDKSGLPSDRFFAERPEGSVSTLKIQRTQQEDSAVYLCASSLSGWDHQPQHFGDGTRLSIL.

The chain recombines TRBV28 with TRBJ1-2; 7 bases match TRBD1. The CDR3 has 14 amino acids. Unmatched junction bases numbered 7, after V lost 4 bases and J lost 5 bases. The germline gives CDR1 MDHEN, CDR2 SYDVKM. CDR3 amino acids: CASSSPSRGYGYTF. CDR3 DNA: TGTGCCAGCAGTTCCCCCTCCAGGGGGTATGGCTACACCTTC.

The genes are TRBV7-8 and TRBJ1-6; tentatively, D is TRBD1 (5 bases). This CDR3 comprises 18 residues. V lost 5 bases, J lost 0 bases, and 17 bases lay in between. Germline loops: CDR1 SGHVS, CDR2 FQNEAQ. The CDR3 nucleotides read TGTGCCAGCAGCCGGGAGTTTTCAGGGAGCTCCTATAATTCACCCCTCCACTTT. Encoded protein: CASSREFSGSSYNSPLHF.

This sequence joins TRBV5-1 and TRBJ1-2, with TRBD1 matching over 10 bases. CDR3 length: 16 residues. Trimming took 4 bases from V and 0 from J; bases not matched to a gene: 6. Germline lookup yields CDR1 SGHRS and CDR2 YFSETQ. The CDR3 reads CASSKGQGKSNYGYTF. The CDR3 DNA reads TGCGCCAGCAGCAAGGGACAGGGGAAATCTAACTATGGCTACACCTTC.

The genes are TRBV7-3 and TRBJ2-1; 10 nucleotides match TRBD2. Germline loops: CDR1 SGHTA, CDR2 FQGTGA. The CDR3 totals 17 residues. Trimming removed 3 bases from V and 5 bases from J; junction bases left unmatched: 10. For the CDR3, the DNA is TGTGCCAGCAGCTTCCGGGCTTCTAGCGGGAGAGACAATGAGCAGTTCTTC. This sequence encodes CASSFRASSGRDNEQFF.

The CDR3 is CASSLMGQLNEKLFF. The CDR3 nucleotides read TGTGCCAGCAGCTTAATGGGACAACTAAATGAAAAACTGTTTTTT. V gene TRBV13 combines with J gene TRBJ1-4; a possible D gene is TRBD1 (6 bases). CDR1 is PRHDT and CDR2 is FYEKMQ in the germline V gene (reference sequence). The CDR3 length is 15 residues. Trimming took 2 bases from V and 5 from J, leaving 12 bases between them.

V and J are TRBV18 and TRBJ2-1; weak D call: TRBD2 (5 bases). The ends were cut back, 6 bases at V and 5 bases at J, with 11 bases in the middle. CDR3 length equals 13 residues. The germline gives CDR1 KGHSH, CDR2 LQKENI. The CDR3: CASSQRPHNEQFF. CDR3 nucleotides: TGTGCCAGCTCCCAGCGGCCTCACAATGAGCAGTTCTTC.

The count of this clone is one. The chain is built from TRBV18 and TRBJ1-2, with D hard to call. Germline lookup yields CDR1 KGHSH and CDR2 LQKENI. The CDR3 sequence is 14 residues long. V was clipped by 2 bases and J by 1 base, with 8 bases between them. The CDR3 bases are TGTGCCAGCTCACCAGGGAATATTAACTATGGCTACACCTTC. Encoded protein: CASSPGNINYGYTF.

The chain is built from TRBV19 and TRBJ1-5; possibly TRBD1 for D (6 bases). V lost 4 bases, J lost 2 bases, and 12 bases lay in between. The length of the CDR3 is 15 residues. The germline V gene encodes CDR1 LNHDA and CDR2 SQIVND (reference sequence). The CDR3 sequence: CASSNRARGNQPQHF. The CDR3 coding sequence is TGTGCCAGTAGTAACAGGGCCCGGGGCAATCAGCCCCAGCATTTT. The complete variable domain, with remaining parts taken from reference TRBV19 and TRBJ1-5, reads DGGITQSPKYLFRKEGQNVTLSCEQNLNHDAMYWYRQDPGQGLRLIYYSQIVNDFQKGDIAEGYSVSREKKESFPLTVTSAQKNPTAFYLCASSNRARGNQPQHFGDGTRLSIL.